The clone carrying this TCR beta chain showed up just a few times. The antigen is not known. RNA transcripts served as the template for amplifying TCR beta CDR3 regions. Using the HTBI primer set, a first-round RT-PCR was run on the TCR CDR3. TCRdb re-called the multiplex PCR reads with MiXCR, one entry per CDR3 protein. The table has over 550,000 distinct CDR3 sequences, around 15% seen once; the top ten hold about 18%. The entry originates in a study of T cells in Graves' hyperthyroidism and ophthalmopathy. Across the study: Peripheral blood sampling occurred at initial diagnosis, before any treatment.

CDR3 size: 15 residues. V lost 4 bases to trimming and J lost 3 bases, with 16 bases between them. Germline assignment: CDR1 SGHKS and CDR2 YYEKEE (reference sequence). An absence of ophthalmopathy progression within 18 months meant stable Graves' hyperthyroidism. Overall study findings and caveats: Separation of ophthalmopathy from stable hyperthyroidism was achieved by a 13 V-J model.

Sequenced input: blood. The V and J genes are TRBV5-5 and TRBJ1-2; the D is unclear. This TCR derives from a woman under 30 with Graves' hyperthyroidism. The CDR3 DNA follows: TGTGCCAGCAGCCTTTTCAGGATTTTGGACTATGGCTACACCTTC. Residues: CASSLFRILDYGYTF.